The entry below describes one TCR beta chain. The antigen remains unidentified. TCRdb re-analysed the reads in MiXCR, keeping a single row per CDR3 protein. The data show 750,000 to 900,000 distinct CDR3 sequences, almost 30% seen once. The data derive from a study of T cell repertoires in cytomegalovirus infection. Study-level information: TCR beta signatures that were public indicated CMV infection and matching HLA type.

Study-wide points: HLA-C-restricted CMV clonotypes gave the most frequent clonotype in two of eight donors.

CDR1 and CDR2 (germline): MDHEN, SYDVKM. V lost 5 bases and J lost 3, with 16 bases in between. The CDR3 loop spans 15 amino acids. Material: cultured CD8+ T cells from PBMCs, obtained from culture after CMV antigen stimulation. The chain joins TRBV28 to TRBJ1-1; D possibly corresponds to TRBD1 (6 bases). The TCR sequence derives from a human donor in good health (CMV status not recorded). Some clones in this sample may be carry-over from other donors' samples. CDR3 amino acids: CASSPIHGQHTEAFF. CDR3 in DNA: TGTGCCAGCAGTCCAATACATGGACAGCACACTGAAGCTTTCTTT.